The text below deals with one T cell receptor beta chain. Its antigen is as yet unknown. The data originate from a study of Ad26.COV2.S vaccination and SARS-CoV-2 variants. Study-level background: In the study, Ad26.COV2.S was injected intramuscularly once, or twice 56 days apart. General study findings and limits: Comparable non-spike TCR breadth was observed in vaccine and placebo recipients.

Treatment in this sample: over 15 received Ad26.COV2.S at low or high dose, single or two shots; about five received placebo; per-sample allocation not given. Samples were taken on day 63 after the first vaccine or placebo injection. This table comes from immunoSEQ multiplex PCR, and its TCRdb copy is limited to in-frame clones, with some not included. The sample yields 300,000 to 400,000 clones, around 86% seen once. Germline assignment: CDR1 SQVTM and CDR2 ANQGSEA. The CDR3 spans 14 residues. Trimming shortened V by 2 bases and J by 4 bases, and 14 bases separated the two germline ends. This TCR was sampled from a person between 18 and 60 years old who received the Ad26.COV2.S COVID-19 vaccine or a placebo. The rearrangement uses TRBV29-1 and TRBJ1-1; weak D call: TRBD1 (6 bases). The material was peripheral blood, obtained in a trial of Ad26.COV2.S vaccine versus placebo. CDR3 bases: TGCAGCGTTGAATTCTCTCAGGGGATCACTGAAGCTTTCTTT. This encodes CSVEFSQGITEAFF.